The 29 T cell receptor beta chains in this list originate from one sample, sequenced in a study of shared clonotypes between healthy human individuals. TCRdb's table, derived via immunoSEQ multiplex PCR, lists solely in-frame clones and lacks some. This sample yields a few million clones, of which more than 80% are seen a single time; 0.39% belongs to the top ten. Input material: naive CD4+ T cells from PBMCs. Sample subset: CD45RA+ positively selected. These receptors originate from a man in his late teens or twenties in good health. Some clones in this sample may be carry-over from other donors' samples.

This clone was detected once. This rearrangement joins TRBV5-1 to TRBJ2-2; D is possibly TRBD2 (6 bases). Trimming took 4 bases from V and 0 from J, leaving 7 bases between them. Germline V CDR1 and CDR2: SGHRS, YFSETQ. The length of the CDR3 is 14 residues. As DNA, the CDR3 is TGCGCCAGCAGCGCGGGGACGAACACCGGGGAGCTGTTTTTT. Amino acid sequence: CASSAGTNTGELFF. Full variable domain (remainder filled in from reference TRBV5-1 and TRBJ2-2): KAGVTQTPRYLIKTRGQQVTLSCSPISGHRSVSWYQQTPGQGLQFLFEYFSETQRNKGNFPGRFSGRQFSNSRSEMNVSTLELGDSALYLCASSAGTNTGELFFGEGSRLTVL.

This clone occurred a few times. J is TRBJ1-4 and V is TRBV19; TRBD1 is a possible D gene (5 bases). The V gene's germline CDR1 is LNHDA and CDR2 SQIVND (reference sequence). V lost 3 bases and J 8 bases, leaving 13 bases between the germline ends. This CDR3 contains 14 residues. CDR3 sequence (DNA): TGTGCCAGTAGTATTCTGGGACGGGGCGAAAAACTGTTTTTT. This sequence encodes CASSILGRGEKLFF.

The genes are TRBV9 and TRBJ2-3; TRBD1 is a possible D gene (6 bases). Trimming shortened V by 0 bases and J by 5 bases, and 10 bases separated the two germline ends. The V gene's germline CDR1 is SGDLS and CDR2 YYNGEE. The CDR3 extends over 14 amino acids. CDR3: CASSVGRGGDTQYF. Here the CDR3 DNA reads TGTGCCAGCAGCGTAGGCCGAGGGGGAGATACGCAGTATTTT.

The chain recombines TRBV9 with TRBJ1-2, with 7 bases fitting TRBD1. Germline V gene sequence: CDR1 SGDLS, CDR2 YYNGEE. After removal of 7 bases from V and 4 bases from J, the junction contained 4 bases not matched to a gene. This CDR3 comprises 12 residues. The CDR3 reads CASARDSYGYTF. The DNA for the CDR3 is TGTGCCAGCGCAAGGGACAGCTATGGCTACACCTTC.

This clone appeared once. The chain employs TRBV6-5 and TRBJ1-2; D remains ambiguous. The CDR3 spans 14 residues. V was trimmed by 6 bases and J by 4 bases, leaving 15 bases between them. In germline, CDR1 is MNHEY, CDR2 SVGAGI. The CDR3 spells CASRKTGRGYGYTF. CDR3 sequence (DNA): TGTGCCAGCAGGAAAACCGGACGGGGCTATGGCTACACCTTC.

This chain joins TRBV5-1 and TRBJ2-2, with D perhaps TRBD2 (5 bases). The CDR3 is 15 residues long. CDR1 is SGHRS and CDR2 is YFSETQ in the germline V gene. The ends were cut back, 0 bases at V and 6 bases at J, with 12 bases in the middle. CDR3 sequence: CASSLAGNNAGELFF. The CDR3 DNA reads as TGCGCCAGCAGCTTGGCCGGGAACAACGCCGGGGAGCTGTTTTTT.

The chain is built from TRBV29-1 and TRBJ1-2; D ambiguous. Per germline, CDR1 SQVTM and CDR2 ANQGSEA. V was trimmed by 6 bases and J by 5 bases, leaving 10 bases between them. The CDR3 consists of 11 residues. The CDR3 DNA is TGCAGCGTCGACCTGGGGTATGGCTACACCTTC. It specifies CSVDLGYGYTF.

DNA for the CDR3: TGTGCCAGCAGCCTATACTTGGACATTTACACTGAAGCTTTCTTT. It yields the protein CASSLYLDIYTEAFF. J is TRBJ1-1 and V is TRBV7-2, with D possibly matching TRBD1 (5 bases). There are 15 residues in the CDR3. Germline V gene data show CDR1 as SGHTA and CDR2 as FQGNSA. The ends were cut back, 5 bases at V and 3 bases at J, with 16 bases in the middle. The full variable domain, rest sourced from reference TRBV7-2 and TRBJ1-1, is GAGVSQSPSNKVTEKGKDVELRCDPISGHTALYWYRQSLGQGLEFLIYFQGNSAPDKSGLPSDRFSAERTGGSVSTLTIQRTQQEDSAVYLCASSLYLDIYTEAFFGQGTRLTVV.

This clone was recorded only once. The chain carries TRBV14 and TRBJ2-7; maybe TRBD1 (5 bases). V lost 4 bases, J lost 3 bases, and 16 bases lay in between. This CDR3 has 15 residues. The germline gives CDR1 SGHDN, CDR2 FVKESK. In DNA, the CDR3 is TGTGCCAGCAGCCTCCTCAGGGCAGCAGGCTACGAGCAGTACTTC. This codes for CASSLLRAAGYEQYF.

The rearrangement links TRBV4-1 to TRBJ2-1, with TRBD2 identical over 9 bases. Trimming removed 4 bases from V and 13 bases from J; junction bases left unmatched: 14. From germline, CDR1 is MGHRA and CDR2 YSYEKL. This CDR3 region has 15 residues. The DNA of the CDR3 is TGCGCCAGCAGCCGAGGGTTTCCTAGCGGGGAGGAACAGTTCTTC. It codes for CASSRGFPSGEEQFF.

In the case of this clone: Distinct nucleotide sequences in the sample also encode this CDR3. The chain combines TRBV28 with TRBJ2-3, with D perhaps matching TRBD2 (6 bases). This CDR3 region has 14 residues. V lost 3 bases to trimming and J lost 5 bases, with 12 bases between them. The V gene's germline CDR1 is MDHEN and CDR2 SYDVKM. The CDR3 DNA is TGTGCCAGCAGTTTGGGGGGTTCTAGAGATACGCAGTATTTT. The encoded protein is CASSLGGSRDTQYF.

This rearrangement joins TRBV10-3 to TRBJ1-6; D unresolved. V was shortened by 3 bases and J by 13 bases, with 13 bases between the two germline ends. The CDR3 is 13 residues long. The germline V gene has CDR1 ENHRY and CDR2 SYGVKD. The chain's CDR3 is CAISDRTTSPLHF. The CDR3 nucleotides read TGTGCCATCAGTGACAGGACTACTAGTCCCCTCCACTTT.

The chain carries TRBV5-1 and TRBJ1-2; D remains unclear. The germline CDR1 and CDR2 sequences are SGHRS and YFSETQ. CDR3 length: 13 residues. V shed 4 bases and J shed 8 bases, with 15 bases lying between them. As DNA, the CDR3 is TGCGCCAGCAGCGGTCAGGCAGATGGGGGCTACACCTTC. Translating it yields CASSGQADGGYTF.

The rearrangement uses TRBV4-1 and TRBJ1-3; TRBD1 aligns across 8 bases. The CDR3 sequence is 17 residues long. Germline lookup yields CDR1 MGHRA and CDR2 YSYEKL. The junction had 6 bases not matched to a gene; V was cut back by 1 base and J by 1 base. CDR3 protein: CASSQGVTGGSGNTIYF. CDR3 nucleotide sequence: TGCGCCAGCAGCCAAGGGGTAACAGGGGGTTCTGGAAACACCATATATTTT.

This chain links TRBV7-9 with TRBJ2-6; 9 bases fit TRBD1. CDR1 and CDR2 (germline): SEHNR, FQNEAQ (reference sequence). This CDR3 comprises 15 residues. With V trimmed by 5 bases and J by 10 bases, 9 bases remained unmatched. For the CDR3, the DNA is TGTGCCAGCAGCCAGGGTGGGACAGGGTGGAACGTCCTGACTTTC. Residues: CASSQGGTGWNVLTF.

This chain joins TRBV18 and TRBJ2-3; 7 bases align to TRBD1. Trimming at V came to 5 bases and at J to 0 bases, leaving 11 bases not matched to a gene. The germline V gene encodes CDR1 KGHSH and CDR2 LQKENI. This CDR3 has 17 residues. CDR3 sequence: CASSAYRQGRSTDTQYF. The CDR3 coding sequence is TGTGCCAGCTCAGCCTACAGACAGGGCCGGAGCACAGATACGCAGTATTTT.

The CDR3 DNA reads TGTGCCAGCAGTTTAGTGGGACTTTCCTCTTCTGGGGCCAACGTCCTGACTTTC. Amino acid sequence: CASSLVGLSSSGANVLTF. The rearrangement links TRBV28 to TRBJ2-6, with D possibly being TRBD2 (6 bases). The germline gives CDR1 MDHEN, CDR2 SYDVKM. The CDR3 is 18 amino acids. Deletions cut 2 bases from V and 1 base from J, with 15 bases between.

Concerning this clone: Other DNA sequences in this specimen translate into the identical CDR3. The V gene is TRBV28, the J gene TRBJ1-5, with D unresolved. The CDR3 sequence is 12 residues long. V was shortened by 5 bases and J by 4 bases, with 6 bases between the two germline ends. The V gene's germline CDR1 is MDHEN and CDR2 SYDVKM. CDR3 region: CASSPRNQPQHF. The DNA of the CDR3 is TGTGCCAGCAGTCCTCGAAATCAGCCCCAGCATTTT.

The chain has TRBV27 and TRBJ1-1, with D uncertain. Germline V CDR1 and CDR2: MNHEY, SMNVEV (reference sequence). Deletions cut 10 bases from V and 4 bases from J, with 16 bases between. The CDR3 has 13 residues. CDR3 nucleotide sequence: TGTGCCACCCAGATAAATAGTGGCACTGAAGCTTTCTTT. It specifies CATQINSGTEAFF.

This chain links TRBV11-3 with TRBJ2-1; D gene uncertain. The CDR3 covers 13 residues. V was clipped by 1 base and J by 6 bases, with 7 bases between them. Germline CDR1 reads SGHNT; CDR2 reads YENEEA. CDR3 coding DNA: TGTGCCAGCAGCTTAGTGTATGGCAATGAGCAGTTCTTC. Protein: CASSLVYGNEQFF. The whole variable domain, filled in from reference TRBV11-3 and TRBJ2-1, reads EAGVVQSPRYKIIEKKQPVAFWCNPISGHNTLYWYLQNLGQGPELLIRYENEEAVDDSQLPKDRFSAERLKGVDSTLKIQPAELGDSAVYLCASSLVYGNEQFFGPGTRLTVL.

The chain employs TRBV28 and TRBJ2-7; 7 bases map to TRBD1. This CDR3 comprises 13 residues. CDR1 is MDHEN, CDR2 SYDVKM, per germline. Trimming removed 6 bases from V and 7 bases from J; junction bases left unmatched: 9. CDR3 residues: CASRRQGPKEQYF. The CDR3 coding sequence is TGTGCCAGCAGGAGACAGGGTCCTAAAGAGCAGTACTTC.

The DNA for the CDR3 is TGTGCCAGCAGTAGGGACTATCTCACAGATACGCAGTATTTT. It is translated as CASSRDYLTDTQYF. The J gene is TRBJ2-3, the V gene TRBV6-1; 7 bases are shared with TRBD2. This CDR3 contains 14 residues. The trim removed 5 bases at V and 2 bases at J, leaving 4 bases unmatched. Germline loops: CDR1 MNHNS, CDR2 SASEGT.

V gene TRBV30 combines with J gene TRBJ2-3; unclear D gene. The germline gives CDR1 GTSNPN, CDR2 SVGIG (reference sequence). The CDR3 totals 13 residues. V shed 4 bases and J shed 4 bases, with 12 bases lying between them. DNA for the CDR3: TGTGCCTGGACCTCTGTCCCCCCAGATACGCAGTATTTT. This codes for CAWTSVPPDTQYF.

The chain combines TRBV9 with TRBJ2-1; 10 bases map to TRBD2. In germline, CDR1 is SGDLS, CDR2 YYNGEE. V lost 0 bases, J lost 0 bases, and 15 bases stayed unmatched. This CDR3 contains 21 residues. Here the CDR3 DNA reads TGTGCCAGCAGCGTAGGATATCGATCCAGCGGGAGGGGTGTCTCCTACAATGAGCAGTTCTTC. Translating gives CASSVGYRSSGRGVSYNEQFF. The complete variable domain, with remaining parts taken from reference TRBV9 and TRBJ2-1, reads DSGVTQTPKHLITATGQRVTLRCSPRSGDLSVYWYQQSLDQGLQFLIQYYNGEERAKGNILERFSAQQFPDLHSELNLSSLELGDSALYFCASSVGYRSSGRGVSYNEQFFGPGTRLTVL.

The chain recombines TRBV15 with TRBJ1-2; weak D call: TRBD1 (6 bases). V was trimmed by 0 bases and J by 6 bases, leaving 20 bases between them. The CDR3 contains 17 residues. The germline CDR1 and CDR2 sequences are LNHNV and YYDKDF (reference sequence). CDR3 sequence: CATSRDDRAGVVNGYTF. The DNA of the CDR3 is TGTGCCACCAGCAGAGATGATCGGGCAGGGGTGGTCAATGGCTACACCTTC.

The chain is built from TRBV11-1 and TRBJ2-7; the D gene is possibly TRBD2 (6 bases). V was trimmed by 0 bases and J by 7 bases, leaving 19 bases between them. The CDR3 loop spans 16 amino acids. The V gene's germline CDR1 is SGHAT and CDR2 FQDESV (reference sequence). The CDR3 sequence is CASSLAGGALSVEQYF. DNA for the CDR3: TGTGCCAGCAGCTTAGCTGGCGGGGCCCTTTCAGTGGAGCAGTACTTC. Combining the CDR3 with reference TRBV11-1 and TRBJ2-7 gives the whole variable domain EAEVAQSPRYKITEKSQAVAFWCDPISGHATLYWYRQILGQGPELLVQFQDESVVDDSQLPKDRFSAERLKGVDSTLKIQPAELGDSAMYLCASSLAGGALSVEQYFGPGTRLTVT.

This rearrangement joins TRBV28 to TRBJ2-3; D ambiguous. This CDR3 has 15 amino acids. V was cut by 3 bases and J by 0 bases, with 10 bases left in between. The V gene's germline CDR1 is MDHEN and CDR2 SYDVKM. CDR3 DNA: TGTGCCAGCAGTTTCGGCAGTTTTAGCACAGATACGCAGTATTTT. Protein sequence: CASSFGSFSTDTQYF.

The chain combines TRBV7-9 with TRBJ2-5, with D perhaps TRBD2 (6 bases). The DNA end favors TRBJ2-7, so the J call may be wrong. The germline CDR1 and CDR2 sequences are SEHNR and FQNEAQ (reference sequence). The CDR3 consists of 15 residues. CDR3 amino acids: CASSLGQGGSYEQYF. CDR3 coding DNA: TGTGCCAGCAGCTTAGGTCAGGGAGGCTCCTACGAGCAGTACTTC.

This sequence joins TRBV28 and TRBJ2-2, with a tentative D call TRBD2 (6 bases). Germline V gives CDR1 MDHEN, CDR2 SYDVKM. Trimming cost V 1 base and J 0 bases, with 9 bases left between them. The CDR3 is 16 amino acids. The CDR3 spells CASSLFGGANTGELFF. CDR3 coding DNA: TGTGCCAGCAGTTTATTTGGAGGGGCGAACACCGGGGAGCTGTTTTTT.